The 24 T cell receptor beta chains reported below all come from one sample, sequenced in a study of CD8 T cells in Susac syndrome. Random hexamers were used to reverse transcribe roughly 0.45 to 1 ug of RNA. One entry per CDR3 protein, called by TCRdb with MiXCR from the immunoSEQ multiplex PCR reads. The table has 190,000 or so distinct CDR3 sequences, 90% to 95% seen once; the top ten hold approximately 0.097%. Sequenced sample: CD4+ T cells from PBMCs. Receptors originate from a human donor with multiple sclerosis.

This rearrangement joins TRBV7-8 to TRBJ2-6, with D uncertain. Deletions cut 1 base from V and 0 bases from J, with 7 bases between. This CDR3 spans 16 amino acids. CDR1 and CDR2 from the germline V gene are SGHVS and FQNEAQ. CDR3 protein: CASSLGRLSGANVLTF. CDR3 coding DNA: TGTGCCAGCAGCTTAGGTCGGCTCTCTGGGGCCAACGTCCTGACTTTC. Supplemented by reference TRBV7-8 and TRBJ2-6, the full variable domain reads GAGVSQSPRYKVAKRGQDVALRCDPISGHVSLFWYQQALGQGPEFLTYFQNEAQLDKSGLPSDRFFAERPEGSVSTLKIQRTQQEDSAVYLCASSLGRLSGANVLTFGAGSRLTVL.

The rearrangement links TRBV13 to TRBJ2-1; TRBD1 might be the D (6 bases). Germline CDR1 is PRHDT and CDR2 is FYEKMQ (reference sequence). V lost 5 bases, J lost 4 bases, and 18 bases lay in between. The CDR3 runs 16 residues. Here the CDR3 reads CASSQSPMRGYNEQFF. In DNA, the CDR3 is TGTGCCAGCAGCCAGAGCCCGATGAGGGGGTACAATGAGCAGTTCTTC.

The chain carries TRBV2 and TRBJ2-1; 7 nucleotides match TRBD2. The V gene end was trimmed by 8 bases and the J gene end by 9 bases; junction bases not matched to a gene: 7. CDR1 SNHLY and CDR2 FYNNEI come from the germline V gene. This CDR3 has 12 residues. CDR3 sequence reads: CASDGGSTEQFF. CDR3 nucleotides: TGTGCCAGCGATGGCGGGAGTACTGAGCAGTTCTTC.

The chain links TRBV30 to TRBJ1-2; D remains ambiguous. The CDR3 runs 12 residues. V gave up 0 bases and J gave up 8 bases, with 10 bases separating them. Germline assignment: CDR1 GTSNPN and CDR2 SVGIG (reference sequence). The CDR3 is CAWSVANGGYTF. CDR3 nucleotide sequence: TGTGCCTGGAGTGTCGCAAACGGGGGCTACACCTTC.

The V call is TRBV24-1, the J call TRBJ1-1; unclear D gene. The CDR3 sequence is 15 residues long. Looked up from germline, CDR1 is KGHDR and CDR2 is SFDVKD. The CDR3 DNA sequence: TGTCCACGGGCTCTAGGCCGAGCAGCGAACACTGAAGCTTTCTTT. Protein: CPRALGRAANTEAFF.

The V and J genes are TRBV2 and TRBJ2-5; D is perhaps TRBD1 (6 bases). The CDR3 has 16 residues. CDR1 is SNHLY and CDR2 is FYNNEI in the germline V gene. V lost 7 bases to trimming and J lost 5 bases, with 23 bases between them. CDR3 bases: TGTGCCAGCACCCCACTCTGGGGGAGTAGGGGGGAGACCCAGTACTTC. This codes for CASTPLWGSRGETQYF. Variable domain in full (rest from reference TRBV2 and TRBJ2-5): EPEVTQTPSHQVTQMGQEVILRCVPISNHLYFYWYRQILGQKVEFLVSFYNNEISEKSEIFDDQFSVERPDGSNFTLKIRSTKLEDSAMYFCASTPLWGSRGETQYFGPGTRLLVL.

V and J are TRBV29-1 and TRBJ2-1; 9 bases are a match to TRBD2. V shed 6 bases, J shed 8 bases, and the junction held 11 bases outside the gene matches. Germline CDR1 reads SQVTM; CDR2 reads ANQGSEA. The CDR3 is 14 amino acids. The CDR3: CSVYAGLAIHEQFF. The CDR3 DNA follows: TGCAGCGTCTATGCCGGACTAGCGATCCATGAGCAGTTCTTC.

The CDR3 loop is CSPSQSGTGYTF. In DNA, the CDR3 is TGCAGTCCCTCCCAGTCGGGGACCGGCTACACCTTC. The chain uses TRBV20-1 and TRBJ1-2; TRBD1 might be the D (5 bases). This CDR3 is built from 12 residues. Germline V gives CDR1 DFQATT, CDR2 SNEGSKA (reference sequence). Trimming took 8 bases from V and 8 from J, leaving 18 bases between them.

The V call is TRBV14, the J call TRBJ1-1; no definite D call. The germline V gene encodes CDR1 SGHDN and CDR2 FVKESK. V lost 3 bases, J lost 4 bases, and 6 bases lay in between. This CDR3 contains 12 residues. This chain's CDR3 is CASSQGFTEAFF. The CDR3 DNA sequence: TGTGCCAGCAGCCAGGGGTTCACTGAAGCTTTCTTT.

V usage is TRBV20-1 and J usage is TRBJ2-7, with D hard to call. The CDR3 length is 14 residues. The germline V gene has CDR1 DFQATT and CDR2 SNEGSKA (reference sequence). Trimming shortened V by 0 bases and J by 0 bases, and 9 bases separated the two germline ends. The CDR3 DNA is TGCAGTGCTAGAGATCCGTCCACCTCCTACGAGCAGTACTTC. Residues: CSARDPSTSYEQYF.

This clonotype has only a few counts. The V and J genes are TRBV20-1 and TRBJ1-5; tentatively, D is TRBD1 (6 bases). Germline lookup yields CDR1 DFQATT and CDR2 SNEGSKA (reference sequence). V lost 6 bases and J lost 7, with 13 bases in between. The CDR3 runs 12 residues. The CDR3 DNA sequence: TGCAGTGCGACACAGGGTGGGCAGCCCCAGCATTTT. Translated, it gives CSATQGGQPQHF.

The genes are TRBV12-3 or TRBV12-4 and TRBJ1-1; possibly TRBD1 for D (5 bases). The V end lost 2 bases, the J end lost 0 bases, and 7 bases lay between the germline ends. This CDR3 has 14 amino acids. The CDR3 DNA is TGTGCCAGCAGTTTAACGGACATGAACACTGAAGCTTTCTTT. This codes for CASSLTDMNTEAFF.

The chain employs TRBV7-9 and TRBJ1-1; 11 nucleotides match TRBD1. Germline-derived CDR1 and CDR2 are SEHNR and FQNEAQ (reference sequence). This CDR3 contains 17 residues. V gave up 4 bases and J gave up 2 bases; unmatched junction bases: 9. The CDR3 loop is CASSSEGTGGPNTEAFF. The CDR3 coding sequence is TGTGCCAGCAGCTCCGAGGGGACAGGGGGACCTAACACTGAAGCTTTCTTT.

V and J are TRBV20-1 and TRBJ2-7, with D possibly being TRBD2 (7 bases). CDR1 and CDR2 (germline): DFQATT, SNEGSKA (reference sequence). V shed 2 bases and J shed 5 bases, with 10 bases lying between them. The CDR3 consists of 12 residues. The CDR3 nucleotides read TGCAGTGCTAGACCGGGGGGCAACGAGCAGTACTTC. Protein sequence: CSARPGGNEQYF.

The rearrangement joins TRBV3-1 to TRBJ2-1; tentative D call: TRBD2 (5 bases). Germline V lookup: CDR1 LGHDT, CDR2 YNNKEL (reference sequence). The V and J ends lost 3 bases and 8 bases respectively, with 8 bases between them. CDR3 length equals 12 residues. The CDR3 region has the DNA TGTGCCAGCAGCCAGGACTCGGATGAGCAGTTCTTC. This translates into CASSQDSDEQFF.

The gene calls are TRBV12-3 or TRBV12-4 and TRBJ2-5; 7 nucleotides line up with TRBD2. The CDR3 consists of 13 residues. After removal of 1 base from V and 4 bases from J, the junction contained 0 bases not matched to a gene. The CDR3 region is CASSLGGGETQYF. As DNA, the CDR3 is TGTGCCAGCAGTTTAGGGGGGGGAGAGACCCAGTACTTC.

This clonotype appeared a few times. In nucleotides, the CDR3 is TGTGCCAGCTCCCCCCAGGGGCACACTGAAGCTTTCTTT. Translated, it gives CASSPQGHTEAFF. V is TRBV18 and J is TRBJ1-1; D may be TRBD1 (6 bases). Trimming cost V 6 bases and J 3 bases, with 11 bases left between them. Per germline, CDR1 KGHSH and CDR2 LQKENI. This CDR3 is 13 amino acids long.

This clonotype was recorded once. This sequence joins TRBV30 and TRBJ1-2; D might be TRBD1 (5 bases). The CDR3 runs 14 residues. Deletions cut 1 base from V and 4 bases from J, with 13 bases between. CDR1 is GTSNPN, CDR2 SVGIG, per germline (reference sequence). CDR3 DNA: TGTGCCTGGAGTGCCCCCCAGGGAATCTATGGCTACACCTTC. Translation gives CAWSAPQGIYGYTF.

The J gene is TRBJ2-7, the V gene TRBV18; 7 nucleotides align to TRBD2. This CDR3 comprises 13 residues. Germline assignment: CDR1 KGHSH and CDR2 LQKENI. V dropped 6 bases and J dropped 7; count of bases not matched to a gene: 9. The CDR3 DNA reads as TGTGCCAGCTCCATCCGGGAGGAAGGGGAGCAGTACTTC. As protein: CASSIREEGEQYF. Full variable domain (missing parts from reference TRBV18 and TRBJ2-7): NAGVMQNPRHLVRRRGQEARLRCSPMKGHSHVYWYRQLPEEGLKFMVYLQKENIIDESGMPKERFSAEFPKEGPSILRIQQVVRGDSAAYFCASSIREEGEQYFGPGTRLTVT.

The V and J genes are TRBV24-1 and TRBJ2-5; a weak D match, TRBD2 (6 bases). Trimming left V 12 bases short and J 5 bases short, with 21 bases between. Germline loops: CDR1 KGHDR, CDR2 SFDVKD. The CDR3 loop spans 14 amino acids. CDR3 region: CASSPSTAGETQYF. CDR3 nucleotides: TGTGCCTCTTCCCCGAGCACGGCGGGGGAGACCCAGTACTTC.

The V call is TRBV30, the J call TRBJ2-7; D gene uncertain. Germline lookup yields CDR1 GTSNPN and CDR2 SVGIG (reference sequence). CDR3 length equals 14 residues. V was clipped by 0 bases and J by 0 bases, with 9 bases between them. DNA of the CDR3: TGTGCCTGGAGTGTACTCGGCAGCTCCTACGAGCAGTACTTC. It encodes CAWSVLGSSYEQYF.

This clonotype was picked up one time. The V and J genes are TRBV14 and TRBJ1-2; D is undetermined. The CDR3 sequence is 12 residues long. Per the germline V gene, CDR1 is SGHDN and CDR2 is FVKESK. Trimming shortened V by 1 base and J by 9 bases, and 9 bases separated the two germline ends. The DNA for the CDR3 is TGTGCCAGCAGCCAAGCCTCAGGACGCTACACCTTC. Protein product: CASSQASGRYTF.

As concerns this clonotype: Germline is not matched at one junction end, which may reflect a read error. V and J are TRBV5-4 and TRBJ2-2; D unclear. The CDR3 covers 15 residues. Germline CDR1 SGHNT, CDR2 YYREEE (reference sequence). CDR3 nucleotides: TGTGCCAGCAGTTTGGACCTAAGAGACACCGGGGAGCTGTTTTTT. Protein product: CASSLDLRDTGELFF.

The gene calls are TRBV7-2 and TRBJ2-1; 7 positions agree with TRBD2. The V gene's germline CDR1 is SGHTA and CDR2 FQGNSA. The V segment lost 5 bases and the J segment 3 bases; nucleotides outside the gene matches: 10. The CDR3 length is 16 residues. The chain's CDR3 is CASSLVRLAVYNEQFF. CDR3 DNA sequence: TGTGCCAGCAGCCTAGTCCGTCTAGCGGTCTACAATGAGCAGTTCTTC.